This passage covers 4 T cell receptor beta chains from one sample sequenced in a study of blood T cell repertoires in COVID-19. The method was immunoSEQ multiplex PCR; TCRdb's version includes in-frame clones alone and lacks a portion of them. The sample consists of about 150,000 clones, under 90% of them appearing once. Sequencing was carried out using peripheral blood. The origin of the receptors is a woman older than 75 with active or convalescent COVID-19.

The chain uses TRBV19 and TRBJ2-2; 9 nucleotides align to TRBD1. The CDR3 extends over 17 amino acids. The V gene's germline CDR1 is LNHDA and CDR2 SQIVND (reference sequence). V shed 4 bases and J 2 bases; nucleotides not matched to a gene: 8. The CDR3 region is CASSNPRDRANTGELFF. The DNA of the CDR3 is TGTGCCAGTAGTAACCCTCGGGACAGGGCCAACACCGGGGAGCTGTTTTTT.

The genes are TRBV4-1 and TRBJ2-7; 7 bases line up with TRBD1. CDR3 length: 15 amino acids. In germline, CDR1 is MGHRA, CDR2 YSYEKL. The V and J ends lost 4 bases and 7 bases, in that order; junction bases with no gene match: 13. CDR3 DNA: TGCGCCAGCAGCCTACTGGGACAGAGGAGGAGGGAGCAGTACTTC. Amino acid sequence: CASSLLGQRRREQYF.

This rearrangement joins TRBV5-1 to TRBJ2-3, with a tentative D call TRBD1 (5 bases). Trimming shortened V by 2 bases and J by 6 bases, and 10 bases separated the two germline ends. Per germline, CDR1 SGHRS and CDR2 YFSETQ. There are 13 residues in the CDR3. The CDR3 sequence: CASSFAGPDTQYF. The CDR3 DNA sequence: TGCGCCAGCAGCTTCGCAGGGCCGGATACGCAGTATTTT.

This chain connects TRBV5-1 to TRBJ1-6, with 7 bases that match TRBD1. The V gene end was trimmed by 3 bases and the J gene end by 4 bases; junction bases not matched to a gene: 7. The germline V gene encodes CDR1 SGHRS and CDR2 YFSETQ. This CDR3 is built from 16 residues. For the CDR3, the DNA is TGCGCCAGCAGCTCCGTCCAGACAGGGTATAATTCACCCCTCCACTTT. Translation gives CASSSVQTGYNSPLHF.